The 21 T cell receptor beta chains given below trace back to one sample, sequenced in a study of T cell responses to AZD1222 COVID-19 vaccine. Method: immunoSEQ multiplex PCR; TCRdb's copy keeps in-frame clones and lacks some. The table lists 160,000 or so clones, about 92% of them singletons, with about 4.5% in the top ten. Specimen: peripheral blood, collected on day 0 of MenACWY control vaccination. These receptors all stem from an adult in good health.

This chain joins TRBV9 and TRBJ2-1; 10 nucleotides match TRBD2. CDR3 length equals 17 residues. Losses at the gene ends were 3 bases for V and 2 bases for J; bases not matched to a gene: 8. Per germline, CDR1 SGDLS and CDR2 YYNGEE. CDR3 nucleotides: TGTGCCAGCAGCGGCAAACTAGCGGGGATTCCCTACAATGAGCAGTTCTTC. It codes for CASSGKLAGIPYNEQFF.

This chain joins TRBV4-1 and TRBJ2-2, with 9 positions matching TRBD1. This CDR3 has 16 amino acids. With V trimmed by 4 bases and J by 4 bases, 7 bases remained unmatched. Germline lookup yields CDR1 MGHRA and CDR2 YSYEKL. The CDR3 coding sequence is TGCGCCAGCAGCCCCCGGGACAGGGACCTCACCGGGGAGCTGTTTTTT. Encoded protein: CASSPRDRDLTGELFF.

Here the CDR3 reads CASRGRQAIDYYGYTF. Here the CDR3 DNA reads TGTGCCAGCAGGGGGCGGCAGGCGATTGATTACTATGGCTACACCTTC. V is TRBV2 and J is TRBJ1-2, with D perhaps TRBD1 (5 bases). The CDR3 has 16 amino acids. Germline V gene lookup returns CDR1 SNHLY and CDR2 FYNNEI. V was shortened by 6 bases and J by 3 bases, with 20 bases between the two germline ends.

Here the CDR3 reads CASSPGQNYGYTF. CDR3 bases: TGTGCCAGCAGTCCCGGACAAAACTATGGCTACACCTTC. The chain employs TRBV11-2 and TRBJ1-2; D perhaps matches TRBD1 (5 bases). CDR3 size: 13 residues. Germline V gene sequence: CDR1 SGHAT, CDR2 FQNNGV. V lost 6 bases and J lost 2, with 10 bases in between.

The chain carries TRBV6-5 and TRBJ1-1, with TRBD1 matching 7 bases. The CDR3 is 12 amino acids. Germline-derived CDR1 and CDR2 are MNHEY and SVGAGI. The trim removed 5 bases at V and 11 bases at J, leaving 8 bases unmatched. The CDR3: CASSSRQGSAFF. CDR3 nucleotides: TGTGCCAGCAGTAGCAGACAGGGATCGGCTTTCTTT.

This chain joins TRBV4-1 and TRBJ1-5; 8 nucleotides line up with TRBD1. This CDR3 spans 17 amino acids. Germline CDR1 MGHRA, CDR2 YSYEKL. Germline trimming cut 0 bases from V and 2 bases from J; bases unmatched to any gene: 6. CDR3 bases: TGCGCCAGCAGCCAAGAAGGGTCAGGGGGCCGCAATCAGCCCCAGCATTTT. This codes for CASSQEGSGGRNQPQHF.

V usage is TRBV27 and J usage is TRBJ2-1; D remains ambiguous. The ends were cut back, 5 bases at V and 1 base at J, with 9 bases in the middle. CDR1 is MNHEY and CDR2 is SMNVEV in the germline V gene (reference sequence). The CDR3 is 14 amino acids. The DNA of the CDR3 is TGTGCCAGCAGTGCGTTGCAGTCCTACAATGAGCAGTTCTTC. This sequence encodes CASSALQSYNEQFF.

V usage is TRBV19 and J usage is TRBJ2-2, with 8 bases identical to TRBD2. Trimming took 1 base from V and 8 from J; bases not matched to a gene: 9. Germline V lookup: CDR1 LNHDA, CDR2 SQIVND (reference sequence). This CDR3 contains 16 residues. CDR3 coding DNA: TGTGCCAGTAGTATAGTTCTAGCGGGTCCCGTGGGGGAGCTGTTTTTT. It codes for CASSIVLAGPVGELFF.

The rearrangement joins TRBV7-2 to TRBJ1-4; D call uncertain. CDR3 size: 17 residues. V was pared by 3 bases and J by 0 bases, with 14 bases between. The germline V gene has CDR1 SGHTA and CDR2 FQGNSA. CDR3 sequence (DNA): TGTGCCAGCAGCTTTACAAGGATCTCTTCAACTAATGAAAAACTGTTTTTT. This translates into CASSFTRISSTNEKLFF. Complete variable domain (other parts from reference TRBV7-2 and TRBJ1-4): GAGVSQSPSNKVTEKGKDVELRCDPISGHTALYWYRQSLGQGLEFLIYFQGNSAPDKSGLPSDRFSAERTGGSVSTLTIQRTQQEDSAVYLCASSFTRISSTNEKLFFGSGTQLSVL.

This clone showed up just once. This chain links TRBV19 with TRBJ1-1; TRBD1 agrees at 7 bases. Germline V gene data show CDR1 as LNHDA and CDR2 as SQIVND (reference sequence). Losses at the gene ends were 7 bases for V and 5 bases for J; bases not matched to a gene: 10. The CDR3 contains 14 residues. The DNA for the CDR3 is TGTGCCAGTAAGGTCGAGGGGGCGTGGACTGAAGCTTTCTTT. Its translation: CASKVEGAWTEAFF.

The chain links TRBV28 to TRBJ1-3; the D gene is possibly TRBD1 (5 bases). Germline V lookup: CDR1 MDHEN, CDR2 SYDVKM. The CDR3 is made up of 15 amino acids. V dropped 6 bases and J dropped 0 bases, with 12 bases sitting between them. CDR3 nucleotides: TGTGCCAGCAGACCGGACACAAGCTCTGGAAACACCATATATTTT. It specifies CASRPDTSSGNTIYF. The complete variable domain, with remaining parts taken from reference TRBV28 and TRBJ1-3, reads DVKVTQSSRYLVKRTGEKVFLECVQDMDHENMFWYRQDPGLGLRLIYFSYDVKMKEKGDIPEGYSVSREKKERFSLILESASTNQTSMYLCASRPDTSSGNTIYFGEGSWLTVV.

This chain joins TRBV3-1 (or the pseudogene TRBV3-2) and TRBJ2-2; no reliable D call. This CDR3 comprises 13 residues. V was trimmed by 1 base and J by 6 bases, leaving 6 bases between them. CDR1 and CDR2 from the germline V gene are LGHDT and YNNKEL (reference sequence). The chain's CDR3 is CASSQVFPGELFF. As DNA, the CDR3 is TGTGCCAGCAGCCAAGTTTTCCCCGGGGAGCTGTTTTTT.

V gene TRBV7-6 combines with J gene TRBJ2-7; 7 bases are a match to TRBD1. V was pared by 2 bases and J by 3 bases, with 10 bases of the junction left unmatched. This CDR3 is 16 amino acids long. Germline V gives CDR1 SGHVS, CDR2 FNYEAQ. For the CDR3, the DNA is TGTGCCAGCAGCTTAAAAGGGACAGAAGGTATCTACGAGCAGTACTTC. Its protein is CASSLKGTEGIYEQYF.

This chain joins TRBV19 and TRBJ1-5, with 8 nucleotides matching TRBD1. The V and J ends lost 6 bases and 4 bases, in that order; junction bases with no gene match: 5. The germline V gene has CDR1 LNHDA and CDR2 SQIVND (reference sequence). The CDR3 runs to 14 residues. CDR3 sequence (DNA): TGTGCCAGTAGGCCCACAGGGGGAAATCAGCCCCAGCATTTT. Translated, it gives CASRPTGGNQPQHF.

CDR3 amino acids: CASSTGSYEQYF. In nucleotides, the CDR3 is TGTGCCAGCAGTACAGGGAGCTACGAGCAGTACTTC. This sequence joins TRBV12-3 or TRBV12-4 and TRBJ2-7, with D possibly matching TRBD1 (6 bases). V was cut by 5 bases and J by 3 bases, with 8 bases left in between. The length of the CDR3 is 12 residues.

CDR3 protein: CASSLGSPEGEQFF. As DNA, the CDR3 is TGTGCCAGCAGCTTAGGCAGTCCGGAGGGTGAGCAGTTCTTC. The chain recombines TRBV5-4 with TRBJ2-1; maybe TRBD2 (6 bases). Germline CDR1 and CDR2: SGHNT and YYREEE (reference sequence). V was trimmed by 2 bases and J by 9 bases, leaving 15 bases between them. The CDR3 spans 14 residues.

V gene TRBV11-2 combines with J gene TRBJ2-1; unclear D gene. Germline assignment: CDR1 SGHAT and CDR2 FQNNGV. Deletions cut 1 base from V and 2 bases from J, with 15 bases between. CDR3 length: 17 residues. CDR3 region: CASSLVGRPAPYNEQFF. The DNA for the CDR3 is TGTGCCAGCAGCTTAGTCGGCAGGCCAGCCCCCTACAATGAGCAGTTCTTC.

The chain recombines TRBV19 with TRBJ2-1; D may be TRBD1 or TRBD2 (5 bases each). Germline V gene sequence: CDR1 LNHDA, CDR2 SQIVND (reference sequence). There are 14 residues in the CDR3. The germline V and J ends were trimmed by 5 bases and 8 bases, with 16 bases remaining between them. The CDR3 DNA sequence: TGTGCCAGTAGTCTCTTAATCCAGGGAGATGAGCAGTTCTTC. The encoded protein is CASSLLIQGDEQFF.

V gene TRBV2 combines with J gene TRBJ1-5; D remains unclear. V lost 5 bases to trimming and J lost 7 bases, with 12 bases between them. Germline V gives CDR1 SNHLY, CDR2 FYNNEI. This CDR3 spans 13 amino acids. CDR3 amino acids: CASSSEGRQPQHF. In nucleotides, the CDR3 is TGTGCCAGCAGTAGTGAGGGCAGGCAGCCCCAGCATTTT. The whole variable domain, remainder taken from reference TRBV2 and TRBJ1-5, is EPEVTQTPSHQVTQMGQEVILRCVPISNHLYFYWYRQILGQKVEFLVSFYNNEISEKSEIFDDQFSVERPDGSNFTLKIRSTKLEDSAMYFCASSSEGRQPQHFGDGTRLSIL.

The rearrangement uses TRBV30 and TRBJ2-1; 11 bases line up with TRBD2. V was pared by 2 bases and J by 10 bases, with 22 bases of the junction left unmatched. Germline CDR1 reads GTSNPN; CDR2 reads SVGIG (reference sequence). This CDR3 comprises 19 residues. CDR3 sequence reads: CAWSPRWSSGRAGVGEQFF. The CDR3 DNA reads TGTGCCTGGAGTCCCCGGTGGAGTAGCGGGAGGGCCGGCGTTGGCGAGCAGTTCTTC. Filled out from reference TRBV30 and TRBJ2-1, the complete variable domain reads SQTIHQWPATLVQPVGSPLSLECTVEGTSNPNLYWYRQAAGRGLQLLFYSVGIGQISSEVPQNLSASRPQDRQFILSSKKLLLSDSGFYLCAWSPRWSSGRAGVGEQFFGPGTRLTVL.

V and J are TRBV4-3 and TRBJ1-6; D possibly corresponds to TRBD1 (5 bases). Between the trimmed V and J ends, which lost 2 bases and 0 bases, there was a span of 14 bases. Germline CDR1 is LGHNA and CDR2 is YSLEER. The CDR3 extends over 18 amino acids. The CDR3 spells CASSQSAAGSSYNSPLHF. CDR3 sequence (DNA): TGCGCCAGCAGCCAATCCGCGGCAGGGAGCTCCTATAATTCACCCCTCCACTTT.